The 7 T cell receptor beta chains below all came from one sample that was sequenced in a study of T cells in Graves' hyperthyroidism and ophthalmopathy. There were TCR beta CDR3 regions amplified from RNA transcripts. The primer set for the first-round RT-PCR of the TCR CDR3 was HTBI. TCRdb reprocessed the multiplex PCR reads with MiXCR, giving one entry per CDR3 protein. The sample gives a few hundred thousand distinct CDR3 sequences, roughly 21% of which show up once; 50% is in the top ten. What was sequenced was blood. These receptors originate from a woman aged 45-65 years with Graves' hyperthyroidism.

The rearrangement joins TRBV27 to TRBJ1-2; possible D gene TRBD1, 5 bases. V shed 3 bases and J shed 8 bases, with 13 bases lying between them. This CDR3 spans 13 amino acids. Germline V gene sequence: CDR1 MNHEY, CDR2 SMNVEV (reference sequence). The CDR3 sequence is CASSFRQGQGYTF. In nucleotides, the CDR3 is TGTGCCAGCAGTTTTCGGCAGGGCCAAGGCTACACCTTC.

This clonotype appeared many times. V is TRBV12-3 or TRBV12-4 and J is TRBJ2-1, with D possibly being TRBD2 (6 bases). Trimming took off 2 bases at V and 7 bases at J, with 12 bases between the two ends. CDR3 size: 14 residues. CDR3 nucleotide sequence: TGTGCCAGCAGTTTATCTGCGGGGCTAAATGAGCAGTTCTTC. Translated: CASSLSAGLNEQFF.

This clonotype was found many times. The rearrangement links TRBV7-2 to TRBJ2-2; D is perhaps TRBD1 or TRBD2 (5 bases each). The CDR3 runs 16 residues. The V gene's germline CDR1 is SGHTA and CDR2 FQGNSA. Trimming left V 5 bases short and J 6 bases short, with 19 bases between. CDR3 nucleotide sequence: TGTGCCAGCAGCATAAATGGGCCGGGGCTCGCCGGGGAGCTGTTTTTT. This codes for CASSINGPGLAGELFF.

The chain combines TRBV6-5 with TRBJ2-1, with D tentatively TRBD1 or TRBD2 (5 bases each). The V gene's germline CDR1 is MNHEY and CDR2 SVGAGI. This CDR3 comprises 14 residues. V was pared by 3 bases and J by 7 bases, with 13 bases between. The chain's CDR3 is CASSYRGQRNEQFF. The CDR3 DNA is TGTGCCAGCAGTTATCGGGGCCAGAGAAATGAGCAGTTCTTC.

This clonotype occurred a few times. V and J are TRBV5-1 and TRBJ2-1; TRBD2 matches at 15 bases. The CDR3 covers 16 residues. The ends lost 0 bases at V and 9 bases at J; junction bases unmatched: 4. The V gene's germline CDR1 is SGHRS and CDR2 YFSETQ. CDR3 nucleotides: TGCGCCAGCAGCTTGGCCGGGGGACTAGCGGGAGGTGAGCAGTTCTTC. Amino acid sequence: CASSLAGGLAGGEQFF.

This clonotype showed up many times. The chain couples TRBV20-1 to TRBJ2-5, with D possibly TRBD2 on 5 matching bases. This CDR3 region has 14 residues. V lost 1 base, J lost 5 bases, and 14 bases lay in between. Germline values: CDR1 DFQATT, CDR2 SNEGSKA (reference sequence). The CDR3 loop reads CSARVVGEMETQYF. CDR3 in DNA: TGCAGTGCTAGAGTGGTGGGAGAAATGGAGACCCAGTACTTC.

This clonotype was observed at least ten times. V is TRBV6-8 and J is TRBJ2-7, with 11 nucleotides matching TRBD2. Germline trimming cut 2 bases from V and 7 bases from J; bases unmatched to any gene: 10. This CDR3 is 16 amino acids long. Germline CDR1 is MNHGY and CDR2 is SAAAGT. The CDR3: CASSYVAGGNYDEQYF. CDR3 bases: TGTGCCAGCAGTTACGTAGCGGGAGGGAACTACGATGAGCAGTACTTC.